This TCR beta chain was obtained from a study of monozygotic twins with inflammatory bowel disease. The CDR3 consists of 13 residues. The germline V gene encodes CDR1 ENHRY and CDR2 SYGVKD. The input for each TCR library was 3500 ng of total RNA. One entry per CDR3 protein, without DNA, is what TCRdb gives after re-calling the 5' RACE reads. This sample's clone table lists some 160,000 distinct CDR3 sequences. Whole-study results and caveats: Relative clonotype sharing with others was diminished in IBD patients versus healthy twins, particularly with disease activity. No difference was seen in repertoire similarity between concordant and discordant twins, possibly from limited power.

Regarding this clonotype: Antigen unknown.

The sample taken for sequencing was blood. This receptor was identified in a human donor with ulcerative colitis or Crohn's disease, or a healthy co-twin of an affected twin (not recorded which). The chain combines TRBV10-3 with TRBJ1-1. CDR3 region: CAISGTWKGEAFF.